Listed below are T cell receptor beta chains from one sample, sequenced in a study of blood T cell repertoires in COVID-19. Using immunoSEQ multiplex PCR, the repertoire was profiled, and TCRdb retains in-frame clones only, with some absent. The sample has around 110,000 clones, about 81% seen once; the top ten hold 7.9%. Specimen: peripheral blood. The source is a man between 65 and 85 years old with acute or convalescent COVID-19. The CDR3 runs from the conserved cysteine through the conserved F or W. The D gene is left open where the match is weak. Clone size is not always given. Where it is, it says once, few, many or a class for expanded clones.

TRBJ2-1,-,TRBV28,TRBD2,CASSTPMAGGRGEQFF,TGTGCCAGCAGTACCCCTATGGCGGGAGGGCGCGGTGAGCAGTTCTTC
TRBJ2-7,-,TRBV9,TRBD2,CASSVAPSGGAFEQYF,TGTGCCAGCAGCGTAGCTCCTAGCGGGGGGGCTTTCGAGCAGTACTTC
TRBJ2-2,-,TRBV24-1,TRBD1,CATSDMDRGFGELFF,TGTGCCACCAGTGATATGGACAGGGGGTTCGGGGAGCTGTTTTTT
TRBJ2-2,-,TRBV28,TRBD1,CASSLTGKAGELFF,TGTGCCAGCAGTTTGACAGGGAAGGCCGGGGAGCTGTTTTTT
TRBJ2-2,-,TRBV7-9,TRBD2,CASSLSSAGGLTGELFF,TGTGCCAGCAGCTTAAGTTCTGCGGGGGGCCTAACCGGGGAGCTGTTTTTT
TRBJ2-5,-,TRBV14,TRBD1,CASNRDSWAETQYF,TGTGCCAGCAACCGGGACAGTTGGGCAGAGACCCAGTACTTC
TRBJ2-2,-,TRBV29-1,-,CSVGQGDHTGELFF,TGCAGCGTTGGTCAAGGGGATCACACCGGGGAGCTGTTTTTT
TRBJ1-6,few,TRBV5-1,-,CASSLDGQGTSPLHF,TGCGCCAGCAGCTTGGATGGGCAGGGGACTTCACCCCTCCACTTT
TRBJ2-3,-,TRBV10-3,-,CAISEAARIGGDTQYF,TGTGCCATCAGTGAGGCAGCTAGGATTGGAGGAGATACGCAGTATTTT
TRBJ1-3,-,TRBV30,-,CAWSSPRPSGNTIYF,TGTGCCTGGAGCTCCCCCAGGCCCTCTGGAAACACCATATATTTT
TRBJ2-3,once,TRBV5-1,TRBD2,CASSSGTSGPDTQYF,TGCGCCAGCAGTTCCGGGACTAGCGGGCCAGATACGCAGTATTTT
TRBJ2-5,-,TRBV7-8,TRBD1,CASSFWAGQGTKTQYF,TGTGCCAGCAGCTTTTGGGCGGGACAGGGGACGAAGACCCAGTACTTC
TRBJ1-5,-,TRBV28,TRBD1,CASSFRGAQPQHF,TGTGCCAGCAGTTTCAGGGGGGCTCAGCCCCAGCATTTT
TRBJ1-1,-,TRBV9,-,CASSVAPDRNTEAFF,TGTGCCAGCAGCGTAGCCCCGGACAGGAACACTGAAGCTTTCTTT
TRBJ2-5,-,TRBV11-2,TRBD2,CASRPQGGPAGRTQYF,TGTGCCAGCAGGCCTCAAGGCGGGCCAGCGGGGCGGACCCAGTACTTC
TRBJ1-5,-,TRBV7-9,TRBD1,CASSSAGTAGAMQPQHF,TGTGCCAGCAGCTCCGCCGGGACAGCGGGGGCCATGCAGCCCCAGCATTTT
TRBJ1-4,-,TRBV10-3,TRBD1,CAISPTGGVGSNEKLFF,TGTGCCATCAGTCCCACAGGGGGCGTAGGGTCTAATGAAAAACTGTTTTTT
TRBJ2-6,-,TRBV6-1,-,CASRGSNSGANVLTF,TGTGCCAGCAGGGGCAGCAACTCTGGGGCCAACGTCCTGACTTTC
TRBJ1-5,-,TRBV6-5,-,CASRQGLGNQPQHF,TGTGCCAGCAGGCAGGGGTTGGGCAATCAGCCCCAGCATTTT
TRBJ2-3,-,TRBV9,TRBD2,CASEAGVSTDTQYF,TGTGCCAGCGAGGCGGGAGTAAGCACAGATACGCAGTATTTT
TRBJ2-6,-,TRBV9,-,CASSVVEQGQLFAGANVLTF,TGTGCCAGCAGCGTAGTTGAACAGGGCCAACTTTTTGCCGGGGCCAACGTCCTGACTTTC
TRBJ2-3,-,TRBV6-5,TRBD2,CASLSSGGADTQYF,TGTGCCAGTCTATCTAGCGGGGGGGCCGATACGCAGTATTTT
TRBJ2-1,-,TRBV30,TRBD1,CASRDRAYNEQFF,TGTGCCTCCCGGGACAGGGCTTACAATGAGCAGTTCTTC
TRBJ2-1,-,TRBV5-6,TRBD2,CASSTSGRETYNEQFF,TGTGCCAGCTCGACTAGCGGGAGGGAAACCTACAATGAGCAGTTCTTC
TRBJ1-2,-,TRBV11-2,TRBD1,CASSLDGTGPYGYTF,TGTGCCAGCAGCTTAGACGGGACAGGACCCTATGGCTACACCTTC
TRBJ1-1,-,TRBV10-3,-,CATLKSRNTEAFF,TGTGCCACCCTCAAATCGCGGAACACTGAAGCTTTCTTT
TRBJ1-6,-,TRBV6-5,-,CASSSGGGGSPLHF,TGTGCCAGCAGTTCTGGGGGGGGAGGCTCACCCCTCCACTTT
TRBJ1-2,-,TRBV13,TRBD1,CASSSRDRDKYTF,TGTGCCAGCAGCTCCCGGGACAGGGATAAGTACACCTTC
TRBJ2-5,-,TRBV19,TRBD1,CASSYRDRETQYF,TGTGCCAGTAGTTACCGGGACAGAGAGACCCAGTACTTC
TRBJ1-4,-,TRBV19,-,CASSIQYEKLFF,TGTGCCAGTAGTATACAGTATGAAAAACTGTTTTTT
TRBJ2-7,few,TRBV28,-,CASSRGGTAYEQYF,TGTGCCAGCAGTAGGGGCGGGACGGCCTACGAGCAGTACTTC
TRBJ2-7,-,TRBV7-8,-,CASSLVGARAEQYF,TGTGCCAGCAGCTTAGTGGGGGCTCGCGCCGAGCAGTACTTC
TRBJ2-1,few,TRBV6-1,-,CASSEFPQGYNEQFF,TGTGCCAGCAGTGAATTCCCCCAGGGGTACAATGAGCAGTTCTTC
TRBJ1-3,-,TRBV15,-,CATSRDPWGAGNTIYF,TGTGCCACCAGCAGAGATCCCTGGGGGGCTGGAAACACCATATATTTT
TRBJ1-6,-,TRBV7-2,-,CASSPLGGSSYNSPLHF,TGTGCCAGCAGCCCCTTGGGGGGGAGCTCCTATAATTCACCCCTCCACTTT
TRBJ1-1,-,TRBV7-8,TRBD1,CASSSGTGARMNTEAFF,TGTGCCAGCAGCTCCGGGACAGGGGCCCGAATGAACACTGAAGCTTTCTTT
TRBJ1-2,-,TRBV18,-,CASSQKADSPGYGYTF,TGTGCCAGCTCACAGAAAGCGGACAGCCCAGGGTATGGCTACACCTTC
TRBJ2-2,-,TRBV3-1/TRBV3-2,TRBD2,CASSQGTSAGELFF,TGTGCCAGCAGCCAAGGAACTAGCGCCGGGGAGCTGTTTTTT
TRBJ1-2,-,TRBV3-1/TRBV3-2,TRBD1,CASSPGQGRGYGYTF,TGTGCCAGCAGCCCCGGACAGGGAAGGGGCTATGGCTACACCTTC
TRBJ2-7,-,TRBV4-2,TRBD2,CASSQTLAGDPGYEQYF,TGTGCCAGCAGCCAAACACTAGCGGGGGACCCGGGTTACGAGCAGTACTTC
TRBJ2-1,-,TRBV10-2,-,CASTPGSVGQFF,TGCGCCAGCACCCCGGGAAGTGTTGGGCAGTTCTTC
TRBJ1-1,-,TRBV18,-,CASSHRGAEAFF,TGTGCCAGCTCCCACCGTGGGGCGGAGGCTTTCTTT
TRBJ1-5,-,TRBV5-1,-,CASSPGHSNQPQHF,TGCGCCAGCAGCCCGGGACATAGCAATCAGCCCCAGCATTTT
TRBJ1-2,-,TRBV30,TRBD1,CAATGGYYGYTF,TGTGCAGCGACAGGGGGGTACTATGGCTACACCTTC
TRBJ1-1,-,TRBV29-1,-,CSVEDPRHMNTEAFF,TGCAGCGTTGAAGATCCGAGACACATGAACACTGAAGCTTTCTTT
TRBJ2-1,-,TRBV19,-,CASSFGGGLYNEQFF,TGTGCCAGTAGTTTTGGGGGAGGACTTTACAATGAGCAGTTCTTC
TRBJ1-1,few,TRBV6-5,-,CASSYWAGSPTEAFF,TGTGCCAGCAGTTATTGGGCCGGGAGTCCCACTGAAGCTTTCTTT